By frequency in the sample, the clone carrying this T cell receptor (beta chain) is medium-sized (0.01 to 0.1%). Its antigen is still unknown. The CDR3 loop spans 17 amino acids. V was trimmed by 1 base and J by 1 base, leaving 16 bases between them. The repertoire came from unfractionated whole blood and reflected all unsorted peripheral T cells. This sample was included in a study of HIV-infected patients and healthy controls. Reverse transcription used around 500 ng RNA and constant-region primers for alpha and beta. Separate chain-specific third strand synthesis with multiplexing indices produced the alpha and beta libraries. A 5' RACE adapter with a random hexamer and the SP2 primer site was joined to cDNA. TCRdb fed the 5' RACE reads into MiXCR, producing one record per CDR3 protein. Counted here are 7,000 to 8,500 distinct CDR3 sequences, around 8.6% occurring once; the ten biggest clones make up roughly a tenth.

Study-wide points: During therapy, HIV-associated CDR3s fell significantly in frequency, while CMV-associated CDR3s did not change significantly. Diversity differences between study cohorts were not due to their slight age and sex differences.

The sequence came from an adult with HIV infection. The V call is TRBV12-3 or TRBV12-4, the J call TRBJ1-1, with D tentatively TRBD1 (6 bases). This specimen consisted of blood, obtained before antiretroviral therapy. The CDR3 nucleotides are TGTGCCAGCAGTTTAGAGGGGGGGCCAAAATCGAACACTGAAGCTTTCTTT. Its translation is CASSLEGGPKSNTEAFF.